The rows below give T cell receptor beta chains drawn from one sample of a study of identical twins. TCRdb re-called the 5' RACE reads with MiXCR, one entry per CDR3 protein. This table has fewer than 500,000 distinct CDR3 sequences, more than 20% appearing once. The data were also submitted as part of a second study, on T cells expressing NK-cell markers.

The specimen was CD4+ T cells sorted from blood. These receptors were obtained from a woman aged 18-35 years in good health. Each CDR3 is given with its conserved first and last residue. The order of the fields is D gene, V gene, J gene, clone size, CDR3 protein, CDR3 DNA. A D gene is named only where the DNA matches it firmly. Clone sizes are given selectively: once, few, many, or a class where the clone is expanded.

d_call: -
v_call: TRBV25-1
j_call: TRBJ1-2
clone_size: many
cdr3_aa: CASEPAGSNYGYTF
cdr3_nt: TGTGCCAGCGAACCGGCCGGGTCTAACTATGGCTACACCTTC

d_call: -
v_call: TRBV10-3
j_call: TRBJ2-1
clone_size: few
cdr3_aa: CAISDGFSAYNEQFF
cdr3_nt: TGTGCCATCAGTGACGGCTTCTCGGCCTACAATGAGCAGTTCTTC

d_call: TRBD2
v_call: TRBV7-2
j_call: TRBJ2-4
clone_size: -
cdr3_aa: CASSTLAGDTNIQYF
cdr3_nt: TGTGCCAGCAGCACACTAGCGGGCGACACAAACATTCAGTACTTC

d_call: -
v_call: TRBV5-1
j_call: TRBJ2-1
clone_size: -
cdr3_aa: CASSRGATSYNEQFF
cdr3_nt: TGCGCCAGCAGCCGGGGTGCCACCTCCTACAATGAGCAGTTCTTC

d_call: -
v_call: TRBV11-3
j_call: TRBJ2-1
clone_size: -
cdr3_aa: CASSSYLMGSYNEQFF
cdr3_nt: TGTGCCAGCAGCTCGTATTTGATGGGGTCCTACAATGAGCAGTTCTTC

d_call: -
v_call: TRBV6-2/TRBV6-3
j_call: TRBJ2-7
clone_size: -
cdr3_aa: CASSYYIGPPSYF
cdr3_nt: TGTGCCAGCAGTTACTATATTGGACCACCATCGTACTTC

d_call: -
v_call: TRBV10-3
j_call: TRBJ2-5
clone_size: -
cdr3_aa: CAIKDWGMRETQYF
cdr3_nt: TGTGCCATCAAAGATTGGGGAATGAGGGAGACCCAGTACTTC

d_call: TRBD2
v_call: TRBV10-3
j_call: TRBJ2-7
clone_size: few
cdr3_aa: CAISSAGRVQLYEQYF
cdr3_nt: TGTGCCATCAGTTCCGCGGGGAGGGTGCAACTATACGAGCAGTACTTC

d_call: -
v_call: TRBV29-1
j_call: TRBJ1-6
clone_size: -
cdr3_aa: CSVEEQPNSPLHF
cdr3_nt: TGCAGCGTTGAAGAACAGCCTAATTCACCCCTCCACTTT

d_call: -
v_call: TRBV7-2
j_call: TRBJ2-4
clone_size: -
cdr3_aa: CASSRGLVEDIQYF
cdr3_nt: TGTGCCAGCAGCCGGGGACTGGTTGAAGACATTCAGTACTTC

d_call: -
v_call: TRBV6-2/TRBV6-3
j_call: TRBJ2-5
clone_size: -
cdr3_aa: CASSYRTYGGHRETQYF
cdr3_nt: TGTGCCAGCAGTTACCGGACCTACGGGGGGCATCGAGAGACCCAGTACTTC

d_call: -
v_call: TRBV30
j_call: TRBJ2-5
clone_size: -
cdr3_aa: CAWERWETQYF
cdr3_nt: TGTGCCTGGGAAAGGTGGGAGACCCAGTACTTC

d_call: TRBD1
v_call: TRBV6-5
j_call: TRBJ1-2
clone_size: few
cdr3_aa: CASSYNGRGRGGYTF
cdr3_nt: TGTGCCAGCAGTTACAACGGCAGGGGGCGAGGAGGCTACACCTTC

d_call: TRBD2
v_call: TRBV12-3/TRBV12-4
j_call: TRBJ2-3
clone_size: many
cdr3_aa: CASSFGSSGGTDTQYF
cdr3_nt: TGTGCCAGCAGTTTCGGCTCTAGCGGGGGCACAGATACGCAGTATTTT

d_call: TRBD2
v_call: TRBV29-1
j_call: TRBJ2-1
clone_size: few
cdr3_aa: CSGYKAGNEQFF
cdr3_nt: TGCAGCGGGTACAAAGCGGGAAATGAGCAGTTCTTC

d_call: TRBD2
v_call: TRBV7-2
j_call: TRBJ2-7
clone_size: few
cdr3_aa: CASSKGEGQSSYEQYF
cdr3_nt: TGTGCCAGCAGCAAAGGGGAGGGGCAAAGCTCCTACGAGCAGTACTTC

d_call: TRBD1
v_call: TRBV7-8
j_call: TRBJ2-7
clone_size: -
cdr3_aa: CATALDRGLLGNEQYF
cdr3_nt: TGTGCCACTGCCTTGGACAGGGGGTTGTTAGGGAACGAGCAGTACTTC

d_call: TRBD2
v_call: TRBV12-3/TRBV12-4
j_call: TRBJ2-1
clone_size: -
cdr3_aa: CASSTSGRARSNEQFF
cdr3_nt: TGTGCCAGCAGTACCAGCGGGAGGGCCCGGTCCAATGAGCAGTTCTTC

d_call: TRBD1
v_call: TRBV5-1
j_call: TRBJ1-1
clone_size: few
cdr3_aa: CASSATGTNTEAFF
cdr3_nt: TGCGCCAGCAGCGCGACAGGGACGAACACTGAAGCTTTCTTT

d_call: TRBD1
v_call: TRBV29-1
j_call: TRBJ2-7
clone_size: few
cdr3_aa: CSVAGDRGAYEQYF
cdr3_nt: TGCAGCGTTGCCGGGGACAGGGGCGCCTACGAGCAGTACTTC

d_call: TRBD2
v_call: TRBV7-2
j_call: TRBJ2-3
clone_size: -
cdr3_aa: CASSTRTSGGINTQYF
cdr3_nt: TGTGCCAGCAGCACTCGGACTAGCGGGGGTATAAATACGCAGTATTTT

d_call: TRBD1
v_call: TRBV30
j_call: TRBJ1-5
clone_size: -
cdr3_aa: CAWTGGLNQPQHF
cdr3_nt: TGTGCCTGGACAGGGGGCCTCAATCAGCCCCAGCATTTT

d_call: -
v_call: TRBV27
j_call: TRBJ2-1
clone_size: -
cdr3_aa: CASSLYRVNYNEQFF
cdr3_nt: TGTGCCAGCAGTTTGTACAGAGTAAACTACAATGAGCAGTTCTTC

d_call: -
v_call: TRBV6-5
j_call: TRBJ1-6
clone_size: -
cdr3_aa: CASSYAGSVYNSPLHF
cdr3_nt: TGTGCCAGCAGTTACGCAGGGTCGGTTTATAATTCACCCCTCCACTTT

d_call: -
v_call: TRBV20-1
j_call: TRBJ2-5
clone_size: -
cdr3_aa: CSAGGLQETQYF
cdr3_nt: TGCAGTGCGGGGGGACTTCAAGAGACCCAGTACTTC

d_call: -
v_call: TRBV10-3
j_call: TRBJ2-5
clone_size: few
cdr3_aa: CAIKDGPGDQYF
cdr3_nt: TGTGCCATCAAAGACGGCCCAGGGGACCAGTACTTC

d_call: TRBD1
v_call: TRBV20-1
j_call: TRBJ1-1
clone_size: -
cdr3_aa: CSARNRGSEAFF
cdr3_nt: TGCAGTGCTAGAAACAGGGGATCTGAAGCTTTCTTT